The clone carrying this T cell receptor (beta chain) was seen a handful of times. The data were obtained in a study of CD8 T cells in Susac syndrome. Germline CDR1 reads SGHNT; CDR2 reads YYREEE (reference sequence). V lost 2 bases and J lost 2, with 2 bases in between. The CDR3 contains 12 residues. With random hexamers, reverse transcription was performed on about 0.5 to 1 ug of RNA. Via MiXCR, TCRdb re-called the immunoSEQ multiplex PCR reads, giving one row per CDR3 protein. The sample lists 400,000 or so distinct CDR3 sequences, approximately 85% occurring once. This TCR came from a human donor with multiple sclerosis. Sequences were obtained from CD8+ T cells from PBMCs. The V gene is TRBV5-4, the J gene TRBJ2-1, with no clear D. In DNA, the CDR3 is TGTGCCAGCAGCTTTACCTACAATGAGCAGTTCTTC. Residues: CASSFTYNEQFF.